This TCR beta chain comes out of a study of blood T cell repertoires in COVID-19. Study summary: Material from acute and convalescent COVID-19 was sourced from the United States, Italy and Spain. PBMCs, B-cell-depleted T cells, or T cells provided the cDNA or gDNA that made up the material.

This CDR3 is built from 16 residues. Germline CDR1 reads MNHEY; CDR2 reads SMNVEV (reference sequence). V was pared by 3 bases and J by 0 bases, with 5 bases of the junction left unmatched. Per the authors' pipeline: Nucleated cell counts were estimated from reference gene primer amplification. Clones were read by immunoSEQ multiplex PCR, and TCRdb kept only the in-frame ones, dropping some. The DNA was the basis for D and trimming; V, J and clone size are from that table. The sample records 95,000 to 150,000 clones, 81% being singletons. This clonotype was sampled from a woman between 50 and 59 years old with acute or convalescent COVID-19. The chain joins TRBV27 to TRBJ2-1; the match to TRBD2 covers 7 bases. Specimen: peripheral blood. The CDR3 is CASSLGAGLSYNEQFF. The CDR3 coding sequence is TGTGCCAGCAGTTTGGGAGCGGGGCTCTCCTACAATGAGCAGTTCTTC.